The 21 T cell receptor beta chains below all came from one sample that was sequenced in a study of tumor-infiltrating lymphocytes in primary liver carcinoma (dated by TCRdb to about 2017). RNA from unsorted whole blood was extracted with TRIzol reagent, and germline DNA was obtained with the DNeasy Blood & Tissue kit. TCRdb shows the sequencer as Illumina HiSeq 2500. TCRbeta-specific cDNA was reverse-transcribed from 500 ng total RNA using a constant-region primer and ProtoScript II reverse transcriptase. The TCRbeta libraries were prepared through three rounds of nested multiplex PCR following a slightly modified ARM-PCR procedure. Each of the first two PCR rounds ran for approximately 11 cycles and used multiplex TRBV1-TRBV30 forward primers together with a Cbeta reverse primer. TCRdb trimmed public reads at Q25 via fastp, called clones via MiXCR and kept in-frame beta chains. Rows are combined by CDR3 protein, so each entry shows the most common genes and DNA. A total of about 180,000 distinct CDR3 sequences appear in this sample, 60% of them only once. The ten largest clones represent under 75% of the sample.

The specimen sequenced was peripheral blood. The receptors derive from a man in his forties with primary liver carcinoma and hepatitis B virus infection.

The CDR3 is CSPELAGTYEQYF. The CDR3 nucleotides are TGCAGCCCTGAGCTAGCGGGAACCTACGAGCAGTACTTC. The chain links TRBV29-1 to TRBJ2-7; 9 bases align to TRBD2. V was clipped by 8 bases and J by 2 bases; unmatched bases: 7. The CDR3 spans 13 residues. Germline V CDR1 and CDR2: SQVTM, ANQGSEA.

On this clonotype itself: A junction end diverges from the germline sequence, so it may reflect a read error. The V gene is TRBV11-3, the J gene TRBJ2-2; D gene ambiguous. The CDR3 spans 12 residues. CDR1 SGHNT and CDR2 YENEEA come from the germline V gene. CDR3 coding DNA: TGTGCCAGCAGCTTGACAACCGGCGAGCTGTTTTTT. It translates to CASSLTTGELFF.

The J gene is TRBJ2-4, the V gene TRBV4-1; 7 bases agree with TRBD2. Germline CDR1 MGHRA, CDR2 YSYEKL. CDR3 length: 19 amino acids. Losses at the gene ends were 3 bases for V and 0 bases for J; bases not matched to a gene: 14. The CDR3: CASSHSGGTSVRAKNIQYF. The CDR3 nucleotides read TGCGCCAGCAGCCATTCCGGGGGGACTTCCGTAAGAGCCAAAAACATTCAGTACTTC.

On this clonotype: One base away lies a much larger clone, so this may be a sequencing read error. The J gene is TRBJ2-3, the V gene TRBV29-1; tentative D call: TRBD1 (7 bases). The CDR3 is 15 residues long. Germline lookup yields CDR1 SQVTM and CDR2 ANQGSEA. The CDR3 loop is CSVEAQGGRPDKQYF. Here the CDR3 DNA reads TGCAGCGTTGAAGCGCAGGGGGGACGGCCAGATAAGCAGTATTTT.

The chain employs TRBV6-9 and TRBJ2-5; D might be TRBD1 or TRBD2, each matching 6 bases. Looked up from germline, CDR1 is MNHGY and CDR2 is SVAAGI. The V and J ends lost 8 bases and 2 bases respectively, with 21 bases between them. The CDR3 length is 16 residues. The DNA for the CDR3 is TGTGCCAGCGGGGGCAGGGCGGGAACCCATCAAGAGACCCAGTACTTC. This encodes CASGGRAGTHQETQYF.

This clonotype appeared many times. The genes are TRBV11-1 and TRBJ2-7; D is unclear. In germline, CDR1 is SGHAT, CDR2 FQDESV (reference sequence). The ends were cut back, 5 bases at V and 5 bases at J, with 7 bases in the middle. The CDR3 covers 11 residues. The CDR3 here is CASSVADEQYF. The CDR3 region has the DNA TGTGCCAGCAGCGTGGCAGACGAGCAGTACTTC.

Many counts were recorded for this clonotype. This rearrangement joins TRBV11-2 to TRBJ2-3; D not certain. Germline values: CDR1 SGHAT, CDR2 FQNNGV. With 6 bases removed from V and 7 bases from J, the gap between germline ends came to 20 bases. CDR3 length: 15 residues. The CDR3 DNA reads as TGTGCCAGCAGTCAGGCGGCGGTAGCCAGGAATACGCAGTATTTT. This translates into CASSQAAVARNTQYF.

DNA of the CDR3: TGTGCCAGCAGCCCCTCTGACAGGGCTTGGAACACTGAAGCTTTCTTT. It encodes CASSPSDRAWNTEAFF. The V call is TRBV7-9, the J call TRBJ1-1; TRBD1 aligns across 7 bases. CDR1 and CDR2 from the germline V gene are SEHNR and FQNEAQ (reference sequence). The CDR3 spans 16 residues. J lost 1 base, V lost 5 bases, and 10 bases had no gene match.

In its sample, this clonotype was seen many times. This chain links TRBV11-2 with TRBJ2-3; D is uncertain. CDR3 length equals 14 residues. Trimming shortened V by 3 bases and J by 1 base, and 8 bases separated the two germline ends. Germline V CDR1 and CDR2: SGHAT, FQNNGV. The CDR3 DNA reads as TGTGCCAGCAGCTTCTCGGACGGCACAGATACGCAGTATTTT. Translating gives CASSFSDGTDTQYF.

The chain couples TRBV28 to TRBJ2-3; maybe TRBD1 (5 bases). CDR3 length: 15 residues. Germline lookup yields CDR1 MDHEN and CDR2 SYDVKM. With 4 bases removed from V and 3 bases from J, the gap between germline ends came to 14 bases. CDR3 amino acids: CASSSGPLGTDTQYF. The CDR3 bases are TGTGCCAGCAGTTCAGGGCCCCTGGGGACAGATACGCAGTATTTT.

About this clonotype itself: A much larger clone is a single base away; this may be a read error. The chain joins TRBV11-2 to TRBJ2-5; 10 positions match TRBD2. The CDR3 has 16 residues. V lost 4 bases and J lost 3; bases outside the gene matches: 8. Germline V gene data show CDR1 as SGHAT and CDR2 as FQNNGV. CDR3 residues: CASSSLAGEYKETQYF. The CDR3 coding sequence is TGTGCCAGCAGCTCCCTAGCGGGAGAATACAAAGAGACCCAGTACTTC.

In the case of this clonotype: A much larger clone differs from this one at a single base, so this may be a read error. The V gene is TRBV11-2, the J gene TRBJ1-4; D uncertain. CDR3 length equals 12 residues. Per germline, CDR1 SGHAT and CDR2 FQNNGV. This CDR3 reads CVSSPWGEKLFF. CDR3 coding DNA: TGTGTCAGCAGCCCGTGGGGAGAAAAACTGTTTTTT.

This rearrangement joins TRBV11-2 to TRBJ2-3; D not resolved. From germline, CDR1 is SGHAT and CDR2 FQNNGV. The ends were cut back, 5 bases at V and 0 bases at J, with 12 bases in the middle. The CDR3 has 15 residues. The DNA for the CDR3 is TGTGCCAGCAGCCCAATAGCAGCTAGCACAGATACGCAGTATTTT. It translates to CASSPIAASTDTQYF.

The J gene is TRBJ1-2, the V gene TRBV5-4, with D tentatively TRBD1 (5 bases). The CDR3 runs 14 residues. Germline V CDR1 and CDR2: SGHNT, YYREEE (reference sequence). Trimming took 4 bases from V and 5 from J, leaving 15 bases between them. CDR3 residues: CASSHAEGTYGYTF. The CDR3 bases are TGTGCCAGCAGCCACGCCGAAGGGACTTATGGCTACACCTTC.

The chain uses TRBV10-2 and TRBJ1-5; D gene uncertain. V was trimmed by 5 bases and J by 6 bases, leaving 8 bases between them. The CDR3 consists of 12 residues. Germline CDR1 WSHSY, CDR2 SAAADI. This CDR3 reads CASSQSLQPQHF. The CDR3 nucleotides read TGCGCCAGCAGTCAGAGTCTTCAGCCCCAGCATTTT.

This clonotype was observed a handful of times. The chain combines TRBV12-3 or TRBV12-4 with TRBJ1-1; 7 nucleotides match TRBD1. CDR3 length: 15 amino acids. Trimming took 5 bases from V and 1 from J; bases not matched to a gene: 7. Here the CDR3 reads CASSPTGRGNTEAFF. The CDR3 nucleotides are TGTGCCAGCAGTCCGACAGGGAGGGGGAACACTGAAGCTTTCTTT.

Details on this clonotype: Being one base from a much bigger clone, this may be a read error. The chain carries TRBV12-3 or TRBV12-4 and TRBJ2-1; 8 bases align to TRBD2. This CDR3 comprises 16 residues. The CDR3, as DNA: TGTACCAGCAGTCCGACGGGAGGGGATGCCTACAATGAGCAGTTCTTC. Translating gives CTSSPTGGDAYNEQFF.

This clonotype was counted between two and nine times. This chain uses TRBV7-9 with TRBJ2-6; the D gene is possibly TRBD1 (6 bases). V lost 1 base, J lost 4 bases, and 8 bases lay in between. Germline values: CDR1 SEHNR, CDR2 FQNEAQ (reference sequence). The CDR3 contains 15 residues. The CDR3: CASSLEGDGANVLTF. The CDR3 coding sequence is TGTGCCAGCAGCTTAGAGGGGGACGGGGCCAACGTCCTGACTTTC.

The chain recombines TRBV10-3 with TRBJ2-1; no definite D call. The V gene lost 0 bases and the J gene lost 8 bases, with 11 bases spanning the gap. The germline CDR1 and CDR2 sequences are ENHRY and SYGVKD. The CDR3 spans 14 residues. The CDR3 coding sequence is TGTGCCATCAGTGAGTCTAGGGCGGTCTATGAGCAGTTCTTC. Translated, it gives CAISESRAVYEQFF.

This chain uses TRBV29-1 with TRBJ1-2; TRBD1 aligns across 7 bases. CDR3 length: 13 amino acids. V was pared by 6 bases and J by 10 bases, with 14 bases of the junction left unmatched. The germline V gene has CDR1 SQVTM and CDR2 ANQGSEA. DNA for the CDR3: TGCAGCGTCGCCCGAGGGGGCGTCTATCTCTACACCTTC. This codes for CSVARGGVYLYTF.

As concerns this clonotype: A read error may account for a junction end that differs from germline. The CDR3 nucleotides read TGCAGCGTGAAGCTCCTTATGGCTGAAGTTTTCTTT. Residues: CSVKLLMAEVFF. The genes are TRBV29-1 and TRBJ1-1; D unclear. Germline-derived CDR1 and CDR2 are SQVTM and ANQGSEA. CDR3 length equals 12 residues. The variable domain in full, with the rest retrieved from reference TRBV29-1 and TRBJ1-1, is SAVISQKPSRDICQRGTSLTIQCQVDSQVTMMFWYRQQPGQSLTLIATANQGSEATYESGFVIDKFPISRPNLTFSTLTVSNMSPEDSSIYLCSVKLLMAEVFFGQGTRLTVV.